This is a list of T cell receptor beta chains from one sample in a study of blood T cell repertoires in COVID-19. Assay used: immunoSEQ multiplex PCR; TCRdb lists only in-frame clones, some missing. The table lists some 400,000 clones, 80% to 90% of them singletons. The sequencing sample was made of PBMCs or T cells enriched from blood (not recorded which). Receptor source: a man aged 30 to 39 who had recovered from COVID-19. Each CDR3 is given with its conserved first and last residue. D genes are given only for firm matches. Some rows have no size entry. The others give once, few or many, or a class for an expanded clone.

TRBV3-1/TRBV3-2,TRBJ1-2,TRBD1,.,TGTGCCAGCAGTTCCGGACAGGGAAGTCAGGGCTACACCTTC,CASSSGQGSQGYTF
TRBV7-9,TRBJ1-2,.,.,TGTGCCAGCAGCTTAGCGTCCGGGGGTGGCTACACCTTC,CASSLASGGGYTF
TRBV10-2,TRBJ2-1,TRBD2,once,TGCGCCAGCAGTGGGACTAGCGGGAGCTTTGGGAATGAGCAGTTCTTC,CASSGTSGSFGNEQFF
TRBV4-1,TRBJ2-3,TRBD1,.,TGCGCCAGCAGCCAAGAGATGGGACAGGGGGCCGCAGATACGCAGTATTTT,CASSQEMGQGAADTQYF
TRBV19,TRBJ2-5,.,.,TGTGCCAGTAGTGCCCTACTCCAAGAGACCCAGTACTTC,CASSALLQETQYF
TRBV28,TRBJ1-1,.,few,TGTGCCAGCAGACTCGGTTCGTCTGAAGCTTTCTTT,CASRLGSSEAFF
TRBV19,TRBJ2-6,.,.,TGTGCCAGTAGTATCCTCAGGGGGGTCTCTGGGGCCAACGTCCTGACTTTC,CASSILRGVSGANVLTF
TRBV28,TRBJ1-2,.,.,TGTGCCAGCAGTTCCTCGGTAGTACCTGGCTACACCTTC,CASSSSVVPGYTF
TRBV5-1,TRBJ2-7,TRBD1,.,TGCGCCAGCAGCTCCGGTGGCGACAGGGCCTTCTCCTACGAGCAGTACTTC,CASSSGGDRAFSYEQYF
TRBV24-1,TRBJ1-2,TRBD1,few,TGTGCCACCTCACGACAGGGCGGGAACTATGGCTACACCTTC,CATSRQGGNYGYTF
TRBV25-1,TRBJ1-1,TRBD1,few,TGTGCCAGCAGGGGCTTCGACAGGGCGGCTTTCTTT,CASRGFDRAAFF
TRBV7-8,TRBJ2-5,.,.,TGTGCCAGCAGCTTAACCGTGGGAGGAGGTGAAAGGGAGACCCAGTACTTC,CASSLTVGGGERETQYF
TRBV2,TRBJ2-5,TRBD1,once,TGTGCCAGCAGTGAGCCCGGACAGGGGTGGGAGACCCAGTACTTC,CASSEPGQGWETQYF
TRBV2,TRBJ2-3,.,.,TGTGCCAGCAGTCCCTCCAGCGGGAGCACAGATACGCAGTATTTT,CASSPSSGSTDTQYF
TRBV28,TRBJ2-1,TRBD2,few,TGTGCCAGCAGCCCTAGCGGGAGCTCCTACAATGAGCAGTTCTTC,CASSPSGSSYNEQFF
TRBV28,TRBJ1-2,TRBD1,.,TGTGCCAGCAGCGCCTTGGACAGGGACAGCTATGGCTACACCTTC,CASSALDRDSYGYTF
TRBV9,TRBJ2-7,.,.,TGTGCCAGCAGCGTAGGACTTCCCTCCTACGAGCAGTACTTC,CASSVGLPSYEQYF
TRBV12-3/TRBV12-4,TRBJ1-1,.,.,TGTGCCAGCAGTTTTTACAGGGCCACTGAAGCTTTCTTT,CASSFYRATEAFF
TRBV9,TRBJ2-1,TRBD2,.,TGTGCCAGCAGCGGAGGACTAGCGGGAGTTGGGAATGAGCAGTTCTTC,CASSGGLAGVGNEQFF
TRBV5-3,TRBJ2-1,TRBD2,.,TGTGCCAGAAGCTCAGCCCAAGAGCGGGAGGGCCGGGGAAATGAGCAGTTCTTC,CARSSAQEREGRGNEQFF
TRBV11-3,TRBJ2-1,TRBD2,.,TGTGCCAGCAGCCGACTAGCGGGAGCCACGGCGGACAATGAGCAGTTCTTC,CASSRLAGATADNEQFF
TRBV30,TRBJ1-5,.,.,TGTGCCTGGAGTACAGGACAGCCCGGCGACCAGCCCCAGCATTTT,CAWSTGQPGDQPQHF
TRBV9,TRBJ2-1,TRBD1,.,TGTGCCAGCAGCCGCCTTCTCAGGGGGACCAACAATGAGCAGTTCTTC,CASSRLLRGTNNEQFF
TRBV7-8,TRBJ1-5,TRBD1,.,TGTGCCAGCAGCAGGGACAGTTTCCAGCATTTT,CASSRDSFQHF
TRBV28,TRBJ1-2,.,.,TGTGCCAGCAGTTTACGAGGGACAAGTAACTATGGCTACACCTTC,CASSLRGTSNYGYTF
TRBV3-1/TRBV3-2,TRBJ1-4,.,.,TGTGCCAGCAGCCAAGGAGGAGCGGTCGGGGAAAAACTGTTTTTT,CASSQGGAVGEKLFF
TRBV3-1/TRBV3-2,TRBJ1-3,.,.,TGTGCCAGCAGCCAAGGTTTTGCCAGCTCTGGAAACACCATATATTTT,CASSQGFASSGNTIYF
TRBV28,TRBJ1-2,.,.,TGTGCCAGCAGCCAAGTGGCCGGGGGTCAAACTAACTATGGCTACACCTTC,CASSQVAGGQTNYGYTF
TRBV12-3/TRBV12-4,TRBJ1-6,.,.,TGTGCCAGCAGTTTAAGGGCAGGGTCCCTCCACTTT,CASSLRAGSLHF
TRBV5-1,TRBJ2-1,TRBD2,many,TGCGCCAGCAGCGGATCTAGCGGGAGGTTAAGGGACCCGTTCTACAATGAGCAGTTCTTC,CASSGSSGRLRDPFYNEQFF
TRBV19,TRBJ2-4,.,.,TGTGCCAGTACCGACTCTATAGCCAAAAACATTCAGTACTTC,CASTDSIAKNIQYF
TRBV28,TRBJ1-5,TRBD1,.,TGTGCCAGCAGTTTAGGCAGGGGGCTCGGCAATCAGCCCCAGCATTTT,CASSLGRGLGNQPQHF
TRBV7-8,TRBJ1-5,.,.,TGTGCCAGCACCCCCCAACGGTTCAATCAGCCCCAGCATTTT,CASTPQRFNQPQHF
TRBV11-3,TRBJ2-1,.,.,TGTGCCAGCAGCAATAGTTTTCCCAATGAGCAGTTCTTC,CASSNSFPNEQFF
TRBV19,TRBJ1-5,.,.,TGTGCCAGTAGTATAGCCCCGTTCCAGCCCCAGCATTTT,CASSIAPFQPQHF
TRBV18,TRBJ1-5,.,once,TGTGCCAGCTCACCACCAATAGGAGCTGGTCAGCCCCAGCATTTT,CASSPPIGAGQPQHF
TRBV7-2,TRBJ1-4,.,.,TGTGCCAGCAGCTCCAGGGTCTCTAATGAAAAACTGTTTTTT,CASSSRVSNEKLFF
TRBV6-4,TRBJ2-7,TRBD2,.,TGTGCCAGCAGAACTAGCGGTAGTAGATACTACGAGCAGTACTTC,CASRTSGSRYYEQYF
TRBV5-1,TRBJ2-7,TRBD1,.,TGCGCCAGCAGCTTGGCCGGACAGGGGGCGGGTTACGAGCAGTACTTC,CASSLAGQGAGYEQYF
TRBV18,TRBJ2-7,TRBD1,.,TGTGCCAGCTCACCTGACCGGGACAGCTACGAGCAGTACTTC,CASSPDRDSYEQYF
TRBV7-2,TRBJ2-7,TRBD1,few,TGTGCCAGCAGCCCAAGAGGACAGGGGTACTCCGAGCAGTACTTC,CASSPRGQGYSEQYF
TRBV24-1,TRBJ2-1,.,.,TGTGCCACCAGTGATTTCGGGGGTAACTACAATGAGCAGTTCTTC,CATSDFGGNYNEQFF
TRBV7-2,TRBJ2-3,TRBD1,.,TGTGCCAGCAGTAGGGACAGGGTCACAGATACGCAGTATTTT,CASSRDRVTDTQYF
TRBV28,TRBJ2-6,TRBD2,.,TGTGCCAGCACCTCAAGCGGGGCCGGGGCCAACGTCCTGACTTTC,CASTSSGAGANVLTF
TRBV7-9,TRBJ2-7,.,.,TGTGCCAGCAGCGGCAGACAGGCTGAATACGAGCAGTACTTC,CASSGRQAEYEQYF
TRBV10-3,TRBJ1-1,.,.,TGTGCCATCAGAGGAGCAGGGTACACTGAAGCTTTCTTT,CAIRGAGYTEAFF
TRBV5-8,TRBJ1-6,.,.,TGTGCCAGCAGCCCAAAGCGGGGAGGAGCTTCACCCCTCCACTTT,CASSPKRGGASPLHF
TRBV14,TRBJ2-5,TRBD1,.,TGTGCCAGCAGCCGGGACAGGGGGCGTTTGGAGACCCAGTACTTC,CASSRDRGRLETQYF
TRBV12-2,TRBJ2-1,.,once,TGTGCAAGAGCCACAGGGGGCTCACCATTTACCTACAATGAGCAGTTCTTC,CARATGGSPFTYNEQFF
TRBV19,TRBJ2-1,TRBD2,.,TGTGCCAGTAGTCCTAGAGGACTAGCGGGAGAAGATGAGCAGTTCTTC,CASSPRGLAGEDEQFF
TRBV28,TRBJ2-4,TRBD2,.,TGTGCCCTCCTCCCCAACGGACTAGTCAAAAACATTCAGTACTTC,CALLPNGLVKNIQYF
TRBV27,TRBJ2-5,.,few,TGTGCCAGCCAGGGGATGGCGGGAGCTGAAGAGACCCAGTACTTC,CASQGMAGAEETQYF
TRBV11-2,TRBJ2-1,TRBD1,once,TGTGCCAGCAGCCCTACAGGGGTCTCCTACAATGAGCAGTTCTTC,CASSPTGVSYNEQFF
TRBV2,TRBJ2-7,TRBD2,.,TGTGCCAGCAGTGAGGCCGGGACTAGTTTATCCGAGCAGTACTTC,CASSEAGTSLSEQYF